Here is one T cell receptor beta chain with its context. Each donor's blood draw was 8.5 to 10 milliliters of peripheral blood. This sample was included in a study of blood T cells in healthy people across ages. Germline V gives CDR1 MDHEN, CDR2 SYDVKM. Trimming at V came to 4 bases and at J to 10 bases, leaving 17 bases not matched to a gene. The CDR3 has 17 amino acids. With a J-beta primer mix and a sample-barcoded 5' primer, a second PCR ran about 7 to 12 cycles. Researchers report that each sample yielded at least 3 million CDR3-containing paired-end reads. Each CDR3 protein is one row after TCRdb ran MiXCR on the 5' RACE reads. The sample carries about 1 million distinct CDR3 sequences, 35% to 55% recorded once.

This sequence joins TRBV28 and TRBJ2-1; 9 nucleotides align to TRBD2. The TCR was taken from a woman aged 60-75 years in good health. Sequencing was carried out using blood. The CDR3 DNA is TGTGCCAGCAGTTCCTTACCGGGACTAGCAACTATATCGGAGCAGTTCTTC. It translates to CASSSLPGLATISEQFF.